The 16 T cell receptor beta chains listed next were all sequenced from one sample in a study of response to subunit inactivated influenza vaccine. TCRdb processed the RT-PCR reads anew with MiXCR; each CDR3 protein has one entry. The sample has about 570,000 distinct CDR3 sequences, approximately 11% seen once. The same data also contributed to another study, on T cells expressing NK-cell markers. From that report: Libraries used 5'RACE template switching adding universal primer site and UMIs.

The specimen was PBMCs from blood, collected on the day of vaccination. These receptor sequences come from a man in his forties or fifties who received an inactivated influenza vaccine.

This clonotype was counted a few times. The chain recombines TRBV6-5 with TRBJ2-1; D is ambiguous. V was trimmed by 0 bases and J by 9 bases, leaving 6 bases between them. This CDR3 region has 12 residues. CDR1 is MNHEY and CDR2 is SVGAGI in the germline V gene. This CDR3 is CASSYSLTEQFF. The DNA of the CDR3 is TGTGCCAGCAGTTACTCGTTAACTGAGCAGTTCTTC.

This chain uses TRBV19 with TRBJ2-3; TRBD2 might be the D (5 bases). This CDR3 has 12 residues. The V end lost 9 bases, the J end lost 2 bases, and 9 bases lay between the germline ends. In germline, CDR1 is LNHDA, CDR2 SQIVND (reference sequence). CDR3 amino acids: CASATTTDTQYF. CDR3 bases: TGTGCCAGCGCGACTACCACAGATACGCAGTATTTT. Supplemented by reference TRBV19 and TRBJ2-3, the full variable domain reads DGGITQSPKYLFRKEGQNVTLSCEQNLNHDAMYWYRQDPGQGLRLIYYSQIVNDFQKGDIAEGYSVSREKKESFPLTVTSAQKNPTAFYLCASATTTDTQYFGPGTRLTVL.

This clonotype appeared a few times. This chain uses TRBV5-1 with TRBJ2-1; D unclear. Trimming removed 4 bases from V and 6 bases from J, with 11 bases in between. The CDR3 runs to 13 residues. CDR1 and CDR2 from the germline V gene are SGHRS and YFSETQ. This chain's CDR3 is CASSPHTGNEQFF. Here the CDR3 DNA reads TGCGCCAGCAGCCCCCACACGGGCAATGAGCAGTTCTTC. Using reference TRBV5-1 and TRBJ2-1 for the parts outside the CDR3, the full variable domain is KAGVTQTPRYLIKTRGQQVTLSCSPISGHRSVSWYQQTPGQGLQFLFEYFSETQRNKGNFPGRFSGRQFSNSRSEMNVSTLELGDSALYLCASSPHTGNEQFFGPGTRLTVL.

The V call is TRBV6-5, the J call TRBJ2-5; 9 nucleotides align to TRBD1. V dropped 0 bases and J dropped 4; count of bases not matched to a gene: 15. The CDR3 is 19 residues long. Per the germline V gene, CDR1 is MNHEY and CDR2 is SVGAGI. The CDR3 region has the DNA TGTGCCAGCAGTTACTCGCTAGTAGGGACAGGGCGGAGGGCAGAGACCCAGTACTTC. Protein sequence: CASSYSLVGTGRRAETQYF.

The V and J genes are TRBV7-6 and TRBJ2-5; a possible D gene is TRBD2 (6 bases). The CDR3 has 14 residues. Germline V lookup: CDR1 SGHVS, CDR2 FNYEAQ. Trimming took off 1 base at V and 3 bases at J, with 9 bases between the two ends. The DNA for the CDR3 is TGTGCCAGCAGCTTAGAGTCGGGGGAAGAGACCCAGTACTTC. Translating gives CASSLESGEETQYF.

The CDR3 coding sequence is TGTGCCAGCAGTTACTCGGGCAGGGTGCCTCAGCATTTT. Protein: CASSYSGRVPQHF. This chain links TRBV6-5 with TRBJ1-5; D may be TRBD1 (5 bases). V lost 0 bases and J lost 13, with 13 bases in between. The CDR3 loop spans 13 amino acids. Germline values: CDR1 MNHEY, CDR2 SVGAGI.

The V call is TRBV29-1, the J call TRBJ2-5; D possibly matches TRBD1 or TRBD2 (6 bases each). This CDR3 has 13 residues. Trimming took 4 bases from V and 2 from J, leaving 11 bases between them. The germline V gene encodes CDR1 SQVTM and CDR2 ANQGSEA. The CDR3 bases are TGCAGCGTTGTCGGGGGCCTACAAGAGACCCAGTACTTC. Protein sequence: CSVVGGLQETQYF.

This clonotype was counted a few times. This rearrangement joins TRBV5-1 to TRBJ2-1; perhaps TRBD2 as D (5 bases). The CDR3 is 13 residues long. The V and J ends lost 6 bases and 8 bases respectively, with 15 bases between them. Germline CDR1 reads SGHRS; CDR2 reads YFSETQ. The CDR3 region is CASNLLEGHEQFF. DNA of the CDR3: TGCGCCAGCAATCTACTAGAGGGCCATGAGCAGTTCTTC.

There are many counts of this clonotype. The chain joins TRBV20-1 to TRBJ2-7; 7 positions match TRBD1. Germline CDR1 and CDR2: DFQATT and SNEGSKA (reference sequence). CDR3 length: 9 amino acids. The CDR3 DNA reads as TGCGGAGACAGGGCCGAGCAGTACTTC. This encodes CGDRAEQYF.

Concerning this clonotype: A much larger clone sits a single nucleotide away, making a read error possible. This rearrangement joins TRBV29-1 to TRBJ2-1; the D gene is possibly TRBD1 (5 bases). The CDR3 is 14 amino acids. Germline V lookup: CDR1 SQVTM, CDR2 ANQGSEA. The CDR3 reads CSARAMSSYNEQIF. CDR3 nucleotides: TGCAGCGCCAGGGCCATGAGCTCCTACAATGAGCAGATCTTC.

The genes are TRBV18 and TRBJ2-5; maybe TRBD2 (6 bases). Germline lookup yields CDR1 KGHSH and CDR2 LQKENI. This CDR3 region has 15 residues. V was clipped by 6 bases and J by 3 bases, with 17 bases between them. The CDR3: CASSLRAGTKETQYF. In DNA form, the CDR3 reads TGTGCCAGCTCGCTCCGGGCGGGGACGAAAGAGACCCAGTACTTC.

This clonotype was counted between two and nine times. V is TRBV20-1 and J is TRBJ2-3; TRBD1 agrees at 8 bases. The CDR3 spans 15 residues. V was clipped by 2 bases and J by 3 bases; unmatched bases: 7. Germline V gene sequence: CDR1 DFQATT, CDR2 SNEGSKA (reference sequence). This CDR3 is CSARPTGGSTDTQYF. CDR3 in DNA: TGCAGTGCTAGACCTACAGGGGGTAGTACAGATACGCAGTATTTT.

This clonotype was detected a few times. The chain combines TRBV13 with TRBJ1-2; the D gene is possibly TRBD1 (5 bases). The germline V gene encodes CDR1 PRHDT and CDR2 FYEKMQ (reference sequence). The CDR3 is 15 amino acids. V was clipped by 5 bases and J by 0 bases, with 13 bases between them. The CDR3 DNA reads TGTGCCAGCAGCGCCGGGACGCCAGCTAACTATGGCTACACCTTC. Translating it yields CASSAGTPANYGYTF.

This clonotype showed up many times. V and J are TRBV6-5 and TRBJ2-3; 11 positions agree with TRBD1. With V trimmed by 4 bases and J by 8 bases, 5 bases remained unmatched. The length of the CDR3 is 14 residues. The germline CDR1 and CDR2 sequences are MNHEY and SVGAGI. This CDR3 reads CASSSGTGGFTQYF. CDR3 DNA: TGTGCCAGCAGTTCCGGGACAGGGGGATTTACGCAGTATTTT.

The CDR3 DNA reads TGCAGCGCGGGACAGAAAGGATCCTACTCTGGAAACACCATATATTTT. Protein: CSAGQKGSYSGNTIYF. The chain recombines TRBV20-1 with TRBJ1-3, with TRBD1 identical over 7 bases. The CDR3 length is 16 residues. Germline CDR1 and CDR2: DFQATT and SNEGSKA (reference sequence).

The J gene is TRBJ2-1, the V gene TRBV7-8; D is ambiguous. V lost 2 bases and J 5 bases, leaving 7 bases between the germline ends. CDR3 length equals 13 residues. CDR1 SGHVS and CDR2 FQNEAQ come from the germline V gene. For the CDR3, the DNA is TGTGCCAGCAGCTTAAATCCTAACAATGAGCAGTTCTTC. Translation: CASSLNPNNEQFF.